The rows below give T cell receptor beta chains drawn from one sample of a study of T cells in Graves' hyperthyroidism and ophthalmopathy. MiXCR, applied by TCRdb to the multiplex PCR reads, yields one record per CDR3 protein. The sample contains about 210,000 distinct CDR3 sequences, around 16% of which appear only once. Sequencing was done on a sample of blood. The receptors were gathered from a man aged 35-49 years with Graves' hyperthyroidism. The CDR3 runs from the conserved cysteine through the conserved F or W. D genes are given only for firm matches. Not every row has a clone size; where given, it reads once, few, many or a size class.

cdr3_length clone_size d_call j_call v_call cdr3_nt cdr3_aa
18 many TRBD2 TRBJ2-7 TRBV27 TGTGCCAGCAGTTTAGTGGGGCCGCGCGGGGGGGAGGTTTACGAGCAGTACTTC CASSLVGPRGGEVYEQYF
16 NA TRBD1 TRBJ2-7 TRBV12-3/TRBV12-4 TGTGCCAGCAGTCTAGACCGGGACAGGGGGGATTACGAGCAGTACTTC CASSLDRDRGDYEQYF
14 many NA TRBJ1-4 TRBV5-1 TGCGCCAGCAGCTTGGCATTTAGCGAGGAAAAACTGTTTTTT CASSLAFSEEKLFF
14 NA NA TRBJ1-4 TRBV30 TGTGCCTGGAGGCCCGGGGGGGGGCTGGAAAAACTGTTTTTT CAWRPGGGLEKLFF
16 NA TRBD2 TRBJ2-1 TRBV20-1 TGCAGTGCTAGAGATGGGAGGGGGCGGGGGGGCGATGAGCAGTTCTTC CSARDGRGRGGDEQFF
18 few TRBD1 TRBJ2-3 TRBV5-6 TGTGCCAGCATAGGGGACAGGGCACTCTTGGGGCTCACAGATACGCAGTATTTT CASIGDRALLGLTDTQYF
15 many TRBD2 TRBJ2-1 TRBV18 TGTGCCAGCTCGGTACTAGCGGGGGACGACAATGAGCAGTTCTTC CASSVLAGDDNEQFF
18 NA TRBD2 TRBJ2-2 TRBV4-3 TGCGCCAGCAGCCAAGGGTTAGCGGGGGGGCTCATTACCGGGGAGCTGTTTTTT CASSQGLAGGLITGELFF
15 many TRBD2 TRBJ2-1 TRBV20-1 TGCAGTGCTAGAGATGTAATAGCGGGGCGCGATGAGCAGTTCTTC CSARDVIAGRDEQFF
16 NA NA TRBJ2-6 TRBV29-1 TGCAGCGCTGAAGGGGACACTCGCTCTGGGGCCAACGTCCTGACTTTC CSAEGDTRSGANVLTF
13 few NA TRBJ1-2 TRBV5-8 TGTGCCAGCAGCTTTGTCCGAAACTATGGCTACACCTTC CASSFVRNYGYTF
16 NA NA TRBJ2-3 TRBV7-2 TGTGCCAGCAGCCCACGACGGGCTGCTGGCACAGATACGCAGTATTTT CASSPRRAAGTDTQYF
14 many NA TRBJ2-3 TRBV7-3 TGTGCCAGCAGCTTAAATCCTAGTTCAGATACGCAGTATTTT CASSLNPSSDTQYF
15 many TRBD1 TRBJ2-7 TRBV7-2 TGTGCCAGCAGCCCGGGACAGGGTAGGGGCTACGAGCAGTACTTC CASSPGQGRGYEQYF
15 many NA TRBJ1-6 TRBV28 TGTGCCAGCAGTTTTTACAGACAACGAAGATCACCCCTCCACTTT CASSFYRQRRSPLHF
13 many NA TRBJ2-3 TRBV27 TGTGCCAGCAGTCACGGCCCCCCAGATACGCAGTATTTT CASSHGPPDTQYF
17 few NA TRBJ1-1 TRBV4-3 TGCGCCAGCAGCCACGGACTGCGGGAAATACCAGACACTGAAGCTTTCTTT CASSHGLREIPDTEAFF
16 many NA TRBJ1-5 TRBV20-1 TGCAGTGCTAGAGATCTAAGCTGGGACACTAATCAGCCCCAGCATTTT CSARDLSWDTNQPQHF
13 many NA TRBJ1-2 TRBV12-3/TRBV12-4 TGTGCCAGCAGCCGAGACACAGGCTATGGCTACACCTTC CASSRDTGYGYTF
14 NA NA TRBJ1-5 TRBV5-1 TGCGCCAGCAGCTTGGGAGGGGTAGGCCAGCCCCAGCATTTT CASSLGGVGQPQHF
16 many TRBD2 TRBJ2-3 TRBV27 TGTGCCAGCAGTTTAAACGGGGGGGCCGGCACAGATACGCAGTATTTT CASSLNGGAGTDTQYF
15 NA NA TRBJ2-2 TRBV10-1 TGCGCCAGCAGTGATCGGAGCGCGAACACCGGGGAGCTGTTTTTT CASSDRSANTGELFF
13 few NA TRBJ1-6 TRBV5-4 TGTGCCAGCAGCTTGGCTCCAGGATCACCCCTCCACTTT CASSLAPGSPLHF
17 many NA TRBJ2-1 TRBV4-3 TGCGCCAGCAGCCAAGAGAGGGGGTTTAGCTCCTACAATGAGCAGTTCTTC CASSQERGFSSYNEQFF
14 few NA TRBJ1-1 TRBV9 TGTGCCAGCAGCGTAGGAGGGGAGAACACTGAAGCTTTCTTT CASSVGGENTEAFF
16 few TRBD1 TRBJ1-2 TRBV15 TGTGCCACCAGCAGAGATCCCGGGACAGGGGGGTATGGCTACACCTTC CATSRDPGTGGYGYTF
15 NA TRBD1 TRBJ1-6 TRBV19 TGTGCCAGTAGTCCTATGGGACAGCTTAATTCACCCCTCCACTTT CASSPMGQLNSPLHF
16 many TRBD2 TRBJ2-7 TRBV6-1 TGTGCCAGCAGTCCTATGACTAGCGGGGGGTTATACGAGCAGTACTTC CASSPMTSGGLYEQYF
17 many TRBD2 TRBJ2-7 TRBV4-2 TGTGCCAGCAGCCAAGATTTGAGTAGCGGGGGGGGATACGAGCAGTACTTC CASSQDLSSGGGYEQYF
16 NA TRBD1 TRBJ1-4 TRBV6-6 TGTGCCAGCAGTTACTCAGGGACAGTCGTAGGGGAAAAACTGTTTTTT CASSYSGTVVGEKLFF
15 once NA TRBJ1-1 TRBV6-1 TGTGTCAGCAGCGAGGGGGGGGCGGAGAACACTGAAGCTTTCTTT CVSSEGGAENTEAFF
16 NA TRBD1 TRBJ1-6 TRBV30 TGTGCCTCCAAGTCGGGGACAGGGGGCCGGAATTCACCCCTCCACTTT CASKSGTGGRNSPLHF
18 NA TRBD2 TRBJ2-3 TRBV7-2 TGTGCCAGCAGCTTAGTTTTGGGCGGGGGGGCCATCACAGATACGCAGTATTTT CASSLVLGGGAITDTQYF
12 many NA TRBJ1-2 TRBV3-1 TGTGCCAGCAGCTTCGAGGGGTATGGCTACACCTTC CASSFEGYGYTF
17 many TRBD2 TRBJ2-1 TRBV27 TGTGCCAGCAGTTTAAGTGTAGGGGCTAGCGGCTACAATGAGCAGTTCTTC CASSLSVGASGYNEQFF
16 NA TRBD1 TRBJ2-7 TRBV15 TGTGCCACCAGCAGAGACACGGGACAGGGGCCCTACGAGCAGTACTTC CATSRDTGQGPYEQYF
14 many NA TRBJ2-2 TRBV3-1 TGTGCCAGCAGCCAAAGGGGGGTGATCGGGGAGCTGTTTTTT CASSQRGVIGELFF
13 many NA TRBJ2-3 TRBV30 TGTGCCTGGAGTGACGGGGATGTAGATACGCAGTATTTT CAWSDGDVDTQYF
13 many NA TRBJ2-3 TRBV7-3 TGTGCCAGCAGCCCCGGGGGCACAGATACGCAGTATTTT CASSPGGTDTQYF
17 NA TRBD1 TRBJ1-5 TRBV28 TGTGCCAGCACCTCCCCCGGGACAGGGGTCAGCAATCAGCCCCAGCATTTT CASTSPGTGVSNQPQHF
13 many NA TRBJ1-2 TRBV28 TGTGCCAGCAGTTTAGGCGGCCCCGGGGGCTACACCTTC CASSLGGPGGYTF
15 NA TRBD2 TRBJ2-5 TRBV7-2 TGTGCCAGCAGCTTAACGGGAGGTAGGGGAAAGACCCAGTACTTC CASSLTGGRGKTQYF
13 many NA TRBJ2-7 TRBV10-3 TGTGCCATCGCCACGGGAAGCTCCTACGAGCAGTACTTC CAIATGSSYEQYF
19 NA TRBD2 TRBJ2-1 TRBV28 TGTGCCAGCAGCTCCCTAGCGACTAGCGGCCAGAGCTCCTACAATGAGCAGTTCTTC CASSSLATSGQSSYNEQFF
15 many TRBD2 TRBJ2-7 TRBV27 TGTGCCAGCAGTCCCGGACTAGCCGCCTCCTACGAGCAGTACTTC CASSPGLAASYEQYF
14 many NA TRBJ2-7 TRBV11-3 TGTGCCAGCAGCCCCACGGCGGGTACCTACGAGCAGTACTTC CASSPTAGTYEQYF
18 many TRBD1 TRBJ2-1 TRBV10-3 TGTGCCATCAGTGTACTCCACCGGGACAGGGGGCGCTGGGGTGAGCAGTTCTTC CAISVLHRDRGRWGEQFF
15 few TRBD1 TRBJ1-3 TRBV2 TGTGCCAGCAGTGAAGAGGGGGCGCGAGGAAACACCATATATTTT CASSEEGARGNTIYF
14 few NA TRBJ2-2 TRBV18 TGTGCCAGCTCCGGGATACTCTACACCGGGGAGCTGTTTTTT CASSGILYTGELFF
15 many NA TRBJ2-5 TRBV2 TGTGCCAGCAGTCCCAACAGGGCGTTGATGGAGACCCAGTACTTC CASSPNRALMETQYF
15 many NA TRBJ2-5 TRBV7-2 TGTGCCAGCAGCTTATTTGCAGGGGAACTCGAGACCCAGTACTTC CASSLFAGELETQYF
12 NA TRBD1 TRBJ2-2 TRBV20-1 TGCAGTGCTTACAGGGGTTTAGGGGAGCTGTTTTTT CSAYRGLGELFF
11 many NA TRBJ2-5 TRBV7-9 TGTGCCAGCAGCTTCTCCGAGACCCAGTACTTC CASSFSETQYF
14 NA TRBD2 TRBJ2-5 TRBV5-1 TGCGCCAGCAGCTTCGGTACTTGGGGGGGGACCCAGTACTTC CASSFGTWGGTQYF
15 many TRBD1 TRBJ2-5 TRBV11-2 TGTGCCAGCAGCTTAGCCCGGACAGGCATGGAGACCCAGTACTTC CASSLARTGMETQYF
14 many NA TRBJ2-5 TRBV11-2 TGTGCCAGCAGACTGACAATGGGGCCCGCCAGGGAGTACTTC CASRLTMGPAREYF
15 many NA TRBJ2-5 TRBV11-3 TGTGCCAGCAGCACCGGAACAGGACTCCAAGAGACCCAGTACTTC CASSTGTGLQETQYF
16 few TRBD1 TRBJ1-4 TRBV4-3 TGCGCCAGCAGCCAAGACTGGAGCAGGGGGATTGAAAAACTGTTTTTT CASSQDWSRGIEKLFF
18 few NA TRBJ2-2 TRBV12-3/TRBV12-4 TGTGCCAGCAGTTTAGGTCCGACGGGCAGTCTACACGCCGGGGAGCTGTTTTTT CASSLGPTGSLHAGELFF